The rows below give T cell receptor beta chains drawn from one sample of a study of blood T cell repertoires in COVID-19. Sequenced by immunoSEQ multiplex PCR; TCRdb stores in-frame clones only, minus some. The repertoire holds about 110,000 clones, with 70% to 90% as singletons. The sequenced sample was peripheral blood. These receptors originate from a human donor in a cohort sampled during active COVID-19. Both conserved end residues are part of each CDR3. D genes are given only for firm matches. Some rows have no size entry. The others give once, few or many, or a class for an expanded clone.

CDR3aa: CASRSIGGRISYEQYF
CDR3nt: TGTGCCAGCAGATCTATCGGGGGGCGGATCTCCTACGAGCAGTACTTC
v_gene: TRBV7-8
abundance: NA
j_gene: TRBJ2-7
d_gene: NA

CDR3aa: CASSLMQGNYGYTF
CDR3nt: TGTGCCAGCAGCCTCATGCAGGGGAACTATGGCTACACCTTC
v_gene: TRBV7-2
abundance: NA
j_gene: TRBJ1-2
d_gene: NA

CDR3aa: CASSTTGTSQIRTEAFF
CDR3nt: TGTGCCAGTAGCACTACCGGGACATCCCAAATTAGGACTGAAGCTTTCTTT
v_gene: TRBV19
abundance: NA
j_gene: TRBJ1-1
d_gene: NA

CDR3aa: CASSLLHQETQYF
CDR3nt: TGTGCCAGCAGTTTACTACACCAAGAGACCCAGTACTTC
v_gene: TRBV12-3/TRBV12-4
abundance: NA
j_gene: TRBJ2-5
d_gene: NA

CDR3aa: CASSRPSGNIQYF
CDR3nt: TGTGCCAGCAGCCGCCCCAGCGGAAACATTCAGTACTTC
v_gene: TRBV4-2
abundance: NA
j_gene: TRBJ2-4
d_gene: NA

CDR3aa: CASSQDIAGGDTQYF
CDR3nt: TGCGCCAGCAGCCAAGACATAGCGGGAGGGGATACGCAGTATTTT
v_gene: TRBV4-3
abundance: NA
j_gene: TRBJ2-3
d_gene: TRBD2

CDR3aa: CASSFGLSTDTQYF
CDR3nt: TGTGCCAGCAGCTTTGGGCTTAGCACAGATACGCAGTATTTT
v_gene: TRBV7-2
abundance: NA
j_gene: TRBJ2-3
d_gene: NA

CDR3aa: CASSLSRPQGREQYF
CDR3nt: TGTGCCAGCAGTTTATCTCGGCCTCAGGGGCGGGAGCAGTACTTC
v_gene: TRBV28
abundance: NA
j_gene: TRBJ2-7
d_gene: NA

CDR3aa: CASSQDDRAGYNEQFF
CDR3nt: TGTGCCAGCAGCCAAGATGACAGGGCTGGCTACAATGAGCAGTTCTTC
v_gene: TRBV3-1/TRBV3-2
abundance: NA
j_gene: TRBJ2-1
d_gene: TRBD1

CDR3aa: CASKAGGPIGQPQHF
CDR3nt: TGTGCCAGCAAGGCCGGGGGTCCGATCGGTCAGCCCCAGCATTTT
v_gene: TRBV2
abundance: NA
j_gene: TRBJ1-5
d_gene: NA

CDR3aa: CASSLNREQPQHF
CDR3nt: TGTGCCAGCAGTCTAAACAGGGAACAGCCCCAGCATTTT
v_gene: TRBV6-5
abundance: NA
j_gene: TRBJ1-5
d_gene: NA

CDR3aa: CASRRAGGTDTQYF
CDR3nt: TGTGCCAGCAGGCGAGCGGGGGGCACAGATACGCAGTATTTT
v_gene: TRBV2
abundance: NA
j_gene: TRBJ2-3
d_gene: TRBD2

CDR3aa: CAASIQQGATDTQYF
CDR3nt: TGTGCCGCCTCGATCCAACAGGGGGCCACAGATACGCAGTATTTT
v_gene: TRBV6-5
abundance: NA
j_gene: TRBJ2-3
d_gene: TRBD1

CDR3aa: CASSQVIPRTGDEQYF
CDR3nt: TGTGCCAGCAGCCAAGTAATCCCCCGTACGGGAGACGAGCAGTACTTC
v_gene: TRBV14
abundance: NA
j_gene: TRBJ2-7
d_gene: NA

CDR3aa: CASSYSGERGQPQHF
CDR3nt: TGCGCCAGCAGCTACTCAGGGGAACGGGGACAGCCCCAGCATTTT
v_gene: TRBV5-1
abundance: NA
j_gene: TRBJ1-5
d_gene: NA

CDR3aa: CASSWSRMDSPLHF
CDR3nt: TGTGCCAGCAGCTGGAGTAGGATGGATTCACCCCTCCACTTT
v_gene: TRBV7-9
abundance: NA
j_gene: TRBJ1-6
d_gene: NA

CDR3aa: CASRREYSEAFF
CDR3nt: TGTGCCAGCAGGCGGGAGTATTCTGAAGCTTTCTTT
v_gene: TRBV2
abundance: NA
j_gene: TRBJ1-1
d_gene: NA

CDR3aa: CASSLTGGRYEQYF
CDR3nt: TGTGCCAGCAGCTTAACAGGGGGCCGATACGAGCAGTACTTC
v_gene: TRBV7-9
abundance: once
j_gene: TRBJ2-7
d_gene: TRBD1

CDR3aa: CASSLGRGNNEQFF
CDR3nt: TGTGCCAGCAGCTTGGGCCGGGGGAACAATGAGCAGTTCTTC
v_gene: TRBV7-2
abundance: NA
j_gene: TRBJ2-1
d_gene: NA

CDR3aa: CASSLGGGFEGTEAFF
CDR3nt: TGCGCCAGCAGCTTGGGAGGGGGCTTTGAAGGCACTGAAGCTTTCTTT
v_gene: TRBV5-1
abundance: NA
j_gene: TRBJ1-1
d_gene: TRBD1